This T cell receptor (beta chain) originates from a study of cytomegalovirus exposure and HLA in healthy donors. The study, taken as a whole, reports: The study found most TCR sequences rare, yet found some public TCRs in many donors. In vitro checks showed that a few CMV-associated chains really do target CMV antigens. Association of a missense DCLRE1C variant with TCR beta V- and J-gene trimming was reported in a later analysis. Some TCR beta chains (about 180 of them) were listed as cytomegalovirus-associated.

As concerns this clone: Its antigen remains unknown.

Primers included in the PCR were 60 Vbeta and 13 Jbeta primers. The data were produced by immunoSEQ multiplex PCR, yet TCRdb's version contains in-frame clones alone and is incomplete. The top ten clones hold 22% of a sample with roughly 120,000 clones, around 80% of them seen once. The CDR3 consists of 15 residues. Germline CDR1 and CDR2: SGHRS and YFSETQ. V shed 2 bases and J shed 3 bases, with 12 bases lying between them. This TCR was sampled from a man under 40 in good health and CMV-seropositive. The rearrangement joins TRBV5-1 to TRBJ2-1; tentatively, D is TRBD1 (5 bases). Specimen: PBMCs. CDR3 sequence reads: CASSLGATLYNEQFF. The DNA of the CDR3 is TGCGCCAGCAGCTTAGGGGCCACTCTCTACAATGAGCAGTTCTTC.